What follows are 13 T cell receptor beta chains derived from one specimen sequenced in a study of blood T cell repertoires in COVID-19. Profiled with immunoSEQ multiplex PCR; TCRdb holds only in-frame clones, not every one. The data hold 200,000 to 250,000 clones, with over 75% observed a single time. Sequenced material: PBMCs or T cells enriched from blood (not recorded which). These receptors all stem from a woman aged 60-75 years who had recovered from COVID-19.

V is TRBV9 and J is TRBJ1-1, with D unresolved. Deletions cut 0 bases from V and 5 bases from J, with 11 bases between. The CDR3 contains 14 residues. Germline V gives CDR1 SGDLS, CDR2 YYNGEE. CDR3 DNA: TGTGCCAGCAGCGTAGGCTTGGGAGATACTGAAGCTTTCTTT. Translating gives CASSVGLGDTEAFF.

The chain joins TRBV18 to TRBJ1-4, with 9 bases aligning to TRBD1. Per the germline V gene, CDR1 is KGHSH and CDR2 is LQKENI. This CDR3 is built from 15 residues. The trim removed 5 bases at V and 7 bases at J, leaving 8 bases unmatched. In DNA, the CDR3 is TGTGCCAGCTCAAGGGGGACAGGGCTGACTGAAAAACTGTTTTTT. Translation gives CASSRGTGLTEKLFF.

V gene TRBV2 combines with J gene TRBJ2-7, with 9 bases fitting TRBD1. In germline, CDR1 is SNHLY, CDR2 FYNNEI. The CDR3 consists of 10 residues. V lost 6 bases, J lost 11 bases, and 2 bases stayed unmatched. The CDR3 nucleotides are TGTGCCAGCAGGGACAGGGGAGAGTACTTC. It specifies CASRDRGEYF.

The genes are TRBV28 and TRBJ1-1; 10 bases fit TRBD1. Looked up from germline, CDR1 is MDHEN and CDR2 is SYDVKM. The CDR3 is 17 amino acids. After removal of 2 bases from V and 4 bases from J, the junction contained 10 bases not matched to a gene. This CDR3 reads CASSLVGTGARSTEAFF. CDR3 nucleotides: TGTGCCAGCAGTTTAGTAGGGACAGGGGCCAGGAGCACTGAAGCTTTCTTT.

This clone is a singleton in its sample. The chain carries TRBV5-8 and TRBJ1-5; D not certain. Germline CDR1 SGHTS, CDR2 YDEGEE. V was trimmed by 0 bases and J by 0 bases, leaving 10 bases between them. The CDR3 contains 16 residues. The CDR3 DNA sequence: TGTGCCAGCAGCTTGGGGCAACCTCATAGCAATCAGCCCCAGCATTTT. This encodes CASSLGQPHSNQPQHF.

The rearrangement joins TRBV6-6 to TRBJ1-1, with no clear D. CDR1 is MNHNY and CDR2 is SVGAGI in the germline V gene (reference sequence). V was clipped by 5 bases and J by 1 base, with 11 bases between them. This CDR3 is 14 amino acids long. The CDR3 here is CASSPPQWNTEAFF. Here the CDR3 DNA reads TGTGCCAGCAGTCCACCCCAGTGGAACACTGAAGCTTTCTTT.

Regarding this clone: Its ends do not fully match the called genes, so a read error is possible. V and J are TRBV7-2 and TRBJ2-3, with TRBD2 identical over 8 bases. The CDR3 is 15 residues long. CDR1 and CDR2 from the germline V gene are SGHTA and FQGNSA. The CDR3 sequence: CASSLAGFPTDTQYF. The CDR3, as DNA: TGTGCCAGCAGCCTAGCGGGCTTCCCCACAGATACGCAGTATTTT.

V is TRBV19 and J is TRBJ1-3; D not certain. V lost 4 bases to trimming and J lost 0 bases, with 7 bases between them. Looked up from germline, CDR1 is LNHDA and CDR2 is SQIVND (reference sequence). CDR3 length: 14 residues. The CDR3 is CASSTKNSGNTIYF. In nucleotides, the CDR3 is TGTGCCAGTAGTACCAAAAACTCTGGAAACACCATATATTTT.

This clone has just a few counts. The chain links TRBV12-3 or TRBV12-4 to TRBJ1-2; no clear D gene. Trimming pared 5 bases from V and 7 bases from J, leaving 14 bases between. CDR3 size: 13 residues. CDR3 residues: CASSRTAGSGYTF. For the CDR3, the DNA is TGTGCCAGCAGTCGGACGGCTGGGAGTGGCTACACCTTC.

This clone was detected a few times. In DNA form, the CDR3 reads TGTGCCAGCAGCCAAGGAGGGACAGGGGACACTGAAGCTTTCTTT. This sequence encodes CASSQGGTGDTEAFF. The chain has TRBV4-2 and TRBJ1-1, with TRBD1 identical over 10 bases. CDR3 size: 15 residues. V shed 1 base and J 3 bases; nucleotides not matched to a gene: 2. Germline CDR1 reads LGHNA; CDR2 reads YNFKEQ.

J is TRBJ2-3 and V is TRBV4-3, with a weak D call TRBD2 (6 bases). With 4 bases removed from V and 4 bases from J, the gap between germline ends came to 12 bases. The CDR3 loop spans 14 amino acids. Germline V gives CDR1 LGHNA, CDR2 YSLEER. This CDR3 reads CASSRDSASDTQYF. CDR3 in DNA: TGCGCCAGCAGCCGGGACTCGGCATCAGATACGCAGTATTTT.

The J gene is TRBJ1-1, the V gene TRBV7-3; D call uncertain. In germline, CDR1 is SGHTA, CDR2 FQGTGA. Trimming cost V 0 bases and J 1 base, with 6 bases left between them. The CDR3 runs to 14 residues. CDR3 sequence reads: CASSLTSSNTEAFF. The CDR3 coding sequence is TGTGCCAGCAGCTTAACATCTTCGAACACTGAAGCTTTCTTT. Supplemented by reference TRBV7-3 and TRBJ1-1, the full variable domain reads GAGVSQTPSNKVTEKGKYVELRCDPISGHTALYWYRQSLGQGPEFLIYFQGTGAADDSGLPNDRFFAVRPEGSVSTLKIQRTERGDSAVYLCASSLTSSNTEAFFGQGTRLTVV.

The chain joins TRBV11-1 to TRBJ1-2, with D possibly being TRBD1 (6 bases). V was trimmed by 5 bases and J by 11 bases, leaving 15 bases between them. The germline gives CDR1 SGHAT, CDR2 FQDESV (reference sequence). The CDR3 has 12 amino acids. The CDR3: CASSPGTTKYTF. CDR3 coding DNA: TGTGCCAGCAGCCCGGGGACAACCAAATACACCTTC.